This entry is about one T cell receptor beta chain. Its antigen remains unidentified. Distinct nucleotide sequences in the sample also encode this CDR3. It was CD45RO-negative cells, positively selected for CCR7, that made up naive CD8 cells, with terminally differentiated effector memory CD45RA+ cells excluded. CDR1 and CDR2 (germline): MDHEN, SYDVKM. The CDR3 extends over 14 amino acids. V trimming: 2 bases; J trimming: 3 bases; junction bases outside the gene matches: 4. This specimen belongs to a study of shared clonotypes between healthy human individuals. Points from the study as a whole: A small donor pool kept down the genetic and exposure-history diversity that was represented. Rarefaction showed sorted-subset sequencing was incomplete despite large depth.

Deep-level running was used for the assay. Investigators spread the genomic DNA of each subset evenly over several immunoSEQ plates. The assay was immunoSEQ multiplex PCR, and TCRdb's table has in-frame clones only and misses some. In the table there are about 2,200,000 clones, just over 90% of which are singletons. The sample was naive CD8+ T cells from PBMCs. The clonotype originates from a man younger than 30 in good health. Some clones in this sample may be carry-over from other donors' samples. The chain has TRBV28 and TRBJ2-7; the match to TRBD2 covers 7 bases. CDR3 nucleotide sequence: TGTGCCAGCAGTTTAGCGGGGGAAGGCTACGAGCAGTACTTC. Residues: CASSLAGEGYEQYF.